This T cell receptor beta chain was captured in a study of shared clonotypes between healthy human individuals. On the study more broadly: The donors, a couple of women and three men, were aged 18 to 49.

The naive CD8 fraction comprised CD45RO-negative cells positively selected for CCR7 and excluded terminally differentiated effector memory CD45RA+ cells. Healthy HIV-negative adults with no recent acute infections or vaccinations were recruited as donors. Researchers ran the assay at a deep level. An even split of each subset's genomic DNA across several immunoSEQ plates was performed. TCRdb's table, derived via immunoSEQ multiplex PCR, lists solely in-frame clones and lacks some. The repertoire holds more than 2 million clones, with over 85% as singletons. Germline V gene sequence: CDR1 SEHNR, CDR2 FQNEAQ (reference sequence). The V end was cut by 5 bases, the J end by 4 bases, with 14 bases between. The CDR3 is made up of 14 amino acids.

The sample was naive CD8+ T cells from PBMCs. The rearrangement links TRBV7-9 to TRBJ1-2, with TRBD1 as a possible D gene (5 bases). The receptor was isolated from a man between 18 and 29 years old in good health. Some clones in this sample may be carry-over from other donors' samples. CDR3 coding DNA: TGTGCCAGCAGCACCGCCCTGACAGCCTATGGCTACACCTTC. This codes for CASSTALTAYGYTF. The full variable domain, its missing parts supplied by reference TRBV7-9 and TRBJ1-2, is DTGVSQNPRHKITKRGQNVTFRCDPISEHNRLYWYRQTLGQGPEFLTYFQNEAQLEKSRLLSDRFSAERPKGSFSTLEIQRTEQGDSAMYLCASSTALTAYGYTFGSGTRLTVV.